This T cell receptor (beta chain) was retrieved from a study of cytomegalovirus exposure and HLA in healthy donors. It was with 60 Vbeta and 13 Jbeta primers that the PCR ran. Measured with immunoSEQ multiplex PCR; TCRdb has only the in-frame clones, and not every one. Among 110,000 to 150,000 clones listed, roughly three quarters were seen once. For this clone: Its antigen is not known.

Overall study findings and caveats: Usually a TCR sequence was rare, but some public TCRs were found in many donors.

Trimming left V 0 bases short and J 2 bases short, with 6 bases between. The CDR3 has 14 amino acids. The V gene's germline CDR1 is SGHTA and CDR2 FQGNSA. This chain connects TRBV7-2 to TRBJ2-3, with TRBD1 as a possible D gene (5 bases). The sequencing input was PBMCs. The TCR comes from a woman under 40 in good health and CMV-seronegative. This CDR3 reads CASSLAGPTDTQYF. For the CDR3, the DNA is TGTGCCAGCAGCTTAGCGGGGCCCACAGATACGCAGTATTTT.